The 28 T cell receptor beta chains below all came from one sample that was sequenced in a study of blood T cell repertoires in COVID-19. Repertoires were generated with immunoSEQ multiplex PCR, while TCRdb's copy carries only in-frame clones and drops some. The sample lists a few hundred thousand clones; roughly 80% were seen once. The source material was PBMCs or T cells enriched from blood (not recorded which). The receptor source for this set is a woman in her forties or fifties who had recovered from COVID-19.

CDR3 in amino acids: CASSYSYRLAGEQFF. CDR3 DNA: TGTGCCAGCAGTTACTCGTATCGACTAGCGGGTGAGCAGTTCTTC. The chain is built from TRBV6-5 and TRBJ2-1; TRBD2 aligns across 10 bases. Germline V lookup: CDR1 MNHEY, CDR2 SVGAGI. Losses at the gene ends were 0 bases for V and 9 bases for J; bases not matched to a gene: 5. This CDR3 has 15 residues.

For the CDR3, the DNA is TGTGCCAGCAGCTTAGGCCAGCGGGGGACCGGGGAGCTGTTTTTT. This sequence encodes CASSLGQRGTGELFF. The chain uses TRBV7-7 and TRBJ2-2; 8 nucleotides line up with TRBD2. The germline V gene has CDR1 SSHAT and CDR2 FNYEAQ (reference sequence). This CDR3 is 15 amino acids long. V lost 1 base to trimming and J lost 5 bases; unmatched junction nucleotides: 3.

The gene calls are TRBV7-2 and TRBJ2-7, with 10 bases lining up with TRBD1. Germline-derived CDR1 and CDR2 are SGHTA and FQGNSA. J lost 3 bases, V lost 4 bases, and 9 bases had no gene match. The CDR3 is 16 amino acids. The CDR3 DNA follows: TGTGCCAGCAGCTCAGAGACAGGGGGCTTGGTCTACGAGCAGTACTTC. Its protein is CASSSETGGLVYEQYF.

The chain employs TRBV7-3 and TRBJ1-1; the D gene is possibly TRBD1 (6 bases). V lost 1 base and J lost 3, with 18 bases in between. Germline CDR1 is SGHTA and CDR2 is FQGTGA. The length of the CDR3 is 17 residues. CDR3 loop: CASSLKGGSRPYTEAFF. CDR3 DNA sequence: TGTGCCAGCAGCTTAAAGGGGGGGAGTAGGCCATACACTGAAGCTTTCTTT.

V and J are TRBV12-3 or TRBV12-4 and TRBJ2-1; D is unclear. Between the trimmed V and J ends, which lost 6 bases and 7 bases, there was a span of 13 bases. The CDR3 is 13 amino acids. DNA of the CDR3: TGTGCCAGCAGGCCCTTGACTGGAAATGAGCAGTTCTTC. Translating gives CASRPLTGNEQFF.

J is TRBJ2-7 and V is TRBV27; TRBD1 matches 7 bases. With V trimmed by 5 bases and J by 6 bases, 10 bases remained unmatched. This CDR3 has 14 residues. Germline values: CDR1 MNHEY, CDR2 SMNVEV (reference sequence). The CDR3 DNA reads TGTGCCAGCAGTCTAGCCCCGACAGGGATCGAGCAGTACTTC. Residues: CASSLAPTGIEQYF.

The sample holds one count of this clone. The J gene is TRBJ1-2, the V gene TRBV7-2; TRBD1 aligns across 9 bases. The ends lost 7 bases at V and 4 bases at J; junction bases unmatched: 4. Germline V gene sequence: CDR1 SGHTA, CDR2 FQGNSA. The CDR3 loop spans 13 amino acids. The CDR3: CASKDRGGYGYTF. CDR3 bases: TGTGCCAGCAAGGACAGGGGAGGCTATGGCTACACCTTC.

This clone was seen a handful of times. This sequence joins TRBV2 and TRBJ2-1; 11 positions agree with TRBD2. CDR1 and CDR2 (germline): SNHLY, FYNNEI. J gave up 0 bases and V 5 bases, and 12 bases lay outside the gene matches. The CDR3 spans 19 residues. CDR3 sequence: CASSWPGLAAISSYNEQFF. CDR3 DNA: TGTGCCAGCAGTTGGCCGGGACTAGCGGCGATTAGCTCCTACAATGAGCAGTTCTTC.

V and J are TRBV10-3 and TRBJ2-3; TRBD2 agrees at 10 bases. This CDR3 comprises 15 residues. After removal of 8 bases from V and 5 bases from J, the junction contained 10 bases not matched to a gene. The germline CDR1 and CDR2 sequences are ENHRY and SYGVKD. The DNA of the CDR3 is TGTGCCATCGGCGGGAGCGGGGGGGCCGGAGATACGCAGTATTTT. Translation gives CAIGGSGGAGDTQYF.

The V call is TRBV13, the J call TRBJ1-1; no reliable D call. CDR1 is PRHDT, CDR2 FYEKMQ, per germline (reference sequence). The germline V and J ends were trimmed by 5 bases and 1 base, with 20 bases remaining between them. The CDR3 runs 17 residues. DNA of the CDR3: TGTGCCAGCAGCCTCAATGCTTGGGAGCGCAGGAACACTGAAGCTTTCTTT. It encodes CASSLNAWERRNTEAFF. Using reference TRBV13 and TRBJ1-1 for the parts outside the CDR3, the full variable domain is AAGVIQSPRHLIKEKRETATLKCYPIPRHDTVYWYQQGPGQDPQFLISFYEKMQSDKGSIPDRFSAQQFSDYHSELNMSSLELGDSALYFCASSLNAWERRNTEAFFGQGTRLTVV.

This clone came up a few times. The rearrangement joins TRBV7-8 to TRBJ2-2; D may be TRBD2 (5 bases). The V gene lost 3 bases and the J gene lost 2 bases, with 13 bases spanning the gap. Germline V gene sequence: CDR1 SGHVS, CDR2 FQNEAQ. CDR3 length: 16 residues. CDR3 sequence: CASSFSRGPNTGELFF. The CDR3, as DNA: TGTGCCAGCAGCTTTTCCCGGGGTCCCAACACCGGGGAGCTGTTTTTT.

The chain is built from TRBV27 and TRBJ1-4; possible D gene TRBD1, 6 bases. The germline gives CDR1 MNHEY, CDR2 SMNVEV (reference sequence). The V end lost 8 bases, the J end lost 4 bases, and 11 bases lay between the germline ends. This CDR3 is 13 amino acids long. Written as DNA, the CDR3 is TGTGCCAGCGGGGGACAAGTTAATGAAAAACTGTTTTTT. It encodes CASGGQVNEKLFF.

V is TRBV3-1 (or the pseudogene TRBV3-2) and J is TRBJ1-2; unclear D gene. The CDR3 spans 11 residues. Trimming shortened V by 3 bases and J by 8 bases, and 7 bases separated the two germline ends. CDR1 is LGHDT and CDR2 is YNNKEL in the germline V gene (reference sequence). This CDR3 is CASSHSIGYTF. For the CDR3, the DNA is TGTGCCAGCAGCCATTCAATCGGCTACACCTTC.

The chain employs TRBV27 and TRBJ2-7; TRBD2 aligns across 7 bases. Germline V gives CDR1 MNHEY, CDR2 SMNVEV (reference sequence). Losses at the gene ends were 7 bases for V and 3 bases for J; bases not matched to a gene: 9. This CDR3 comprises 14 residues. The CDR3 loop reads CASTPIAGHYEQYF. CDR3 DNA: TGTGCCAGCACCCCCATAGCGGGCCACTACGAGCAGTACTTC.

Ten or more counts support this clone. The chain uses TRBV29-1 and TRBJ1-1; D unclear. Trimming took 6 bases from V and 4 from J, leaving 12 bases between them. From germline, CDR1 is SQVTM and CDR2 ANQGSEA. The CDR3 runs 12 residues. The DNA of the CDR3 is TGCAGCGTGTGGGTAGCTGCCACTGAAGCTTTCTTT. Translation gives CSVWVAATEAFF.

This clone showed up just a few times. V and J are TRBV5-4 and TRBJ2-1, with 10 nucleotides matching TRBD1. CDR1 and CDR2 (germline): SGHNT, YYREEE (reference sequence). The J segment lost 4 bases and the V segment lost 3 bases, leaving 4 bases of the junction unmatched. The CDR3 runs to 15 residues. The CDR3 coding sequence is TGTGCCAGCAGCTCGGGACAGGGGAGTTACAATGAGCAGTTCTTC. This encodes CASSSGQGSYNEQFF.

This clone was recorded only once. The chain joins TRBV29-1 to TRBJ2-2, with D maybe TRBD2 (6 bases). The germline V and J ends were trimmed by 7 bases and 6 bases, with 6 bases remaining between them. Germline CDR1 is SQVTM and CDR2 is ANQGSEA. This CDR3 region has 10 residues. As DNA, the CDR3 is TGCAGCGGGAGGGCCGGGGAGCTGTTTTTT. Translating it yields CSGRAGELFF.

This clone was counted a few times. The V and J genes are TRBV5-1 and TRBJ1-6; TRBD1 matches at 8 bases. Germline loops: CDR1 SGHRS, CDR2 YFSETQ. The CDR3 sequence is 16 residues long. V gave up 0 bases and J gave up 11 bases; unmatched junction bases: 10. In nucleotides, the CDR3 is TGCGCCAGCAGCTTGGGTCCGGGACAGGATCTGACACCCCTCCACTTT. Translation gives CASSLGPGQDLTPLHF.

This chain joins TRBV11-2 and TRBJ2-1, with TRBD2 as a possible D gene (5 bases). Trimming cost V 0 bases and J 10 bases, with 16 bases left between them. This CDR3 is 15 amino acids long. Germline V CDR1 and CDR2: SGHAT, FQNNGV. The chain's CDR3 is CASSLEVRELREQFF. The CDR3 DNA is TGTGCCAGCAGCTTAGAGGTTCGGGAACTTAGGGAGCAGTTCTTC.

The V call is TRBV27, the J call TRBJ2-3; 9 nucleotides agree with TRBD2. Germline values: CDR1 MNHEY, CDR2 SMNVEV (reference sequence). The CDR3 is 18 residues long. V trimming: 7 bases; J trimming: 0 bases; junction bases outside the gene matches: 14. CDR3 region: CASTAVGGRASSTDTQYF. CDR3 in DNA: TGTGCCAGCACCGCCGTGGGCGGGAGGGCCTCTAGCACAGATACGCAGTATTTT.

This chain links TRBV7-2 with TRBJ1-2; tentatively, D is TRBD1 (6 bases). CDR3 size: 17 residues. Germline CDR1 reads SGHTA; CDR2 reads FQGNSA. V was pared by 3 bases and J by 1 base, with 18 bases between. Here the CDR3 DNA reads TGTGCCAGCAGCTTGGATGGCGGGGGGGCCAATAACTATGGCTACACCTTC. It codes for CASSLDGGGANNYGYTF.

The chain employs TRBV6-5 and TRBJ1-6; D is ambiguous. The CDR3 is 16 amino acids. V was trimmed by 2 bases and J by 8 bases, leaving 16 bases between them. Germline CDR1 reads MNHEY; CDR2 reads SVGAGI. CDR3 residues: CASSYGLAGGYSPLHF. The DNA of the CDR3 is TGTGCCAGCAGTTACGGATTAGCGGGAGGCTATTCACCCCTCCACTTT.

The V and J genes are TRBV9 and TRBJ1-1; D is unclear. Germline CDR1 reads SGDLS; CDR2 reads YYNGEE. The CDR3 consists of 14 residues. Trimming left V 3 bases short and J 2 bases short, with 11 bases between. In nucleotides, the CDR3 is TGTGCCAGCAGCGCGGGTGGTTTTAACACTGAAGCTTTCTTT. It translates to CASSAGGFNTEAFF.

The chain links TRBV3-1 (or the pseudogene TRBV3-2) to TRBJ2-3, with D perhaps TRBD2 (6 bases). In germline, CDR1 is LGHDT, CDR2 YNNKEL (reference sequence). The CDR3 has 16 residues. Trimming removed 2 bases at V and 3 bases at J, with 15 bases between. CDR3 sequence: CASSQLTGRGTDTQYF. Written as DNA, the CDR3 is TGTGCCAGCAGCCAACTCACTGGGCGGGGTACAGATACGCAGTATTTT.

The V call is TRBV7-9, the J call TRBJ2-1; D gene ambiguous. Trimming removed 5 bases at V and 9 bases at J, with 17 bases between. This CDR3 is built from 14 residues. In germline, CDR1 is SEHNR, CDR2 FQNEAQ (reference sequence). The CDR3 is CASSQTLGSGEQFF. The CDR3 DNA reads TGTGCCAGCAGCCAAACGCTTGGTTCAGGTGAGCAGTTCTTC. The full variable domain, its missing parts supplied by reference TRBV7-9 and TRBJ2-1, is DTGVSQNPRHKITKRGQNVTFRCDPISEHNRLYWYRQTLGQGPEFLTYFQNEAQLEKSRLLSDRFSAERPKGSFSTLEIQRTEQGDSAMYLCASSQTLGSGEQFFGPGTRLTVL.

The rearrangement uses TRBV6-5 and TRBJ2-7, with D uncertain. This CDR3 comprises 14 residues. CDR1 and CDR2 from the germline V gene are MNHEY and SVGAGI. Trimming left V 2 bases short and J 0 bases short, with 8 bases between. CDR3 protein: CASSYVVGSYEQYF. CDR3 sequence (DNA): TGTGCCAGCAGTTACGTCGTCGGCTCCTACGAGCAGTACTTC.

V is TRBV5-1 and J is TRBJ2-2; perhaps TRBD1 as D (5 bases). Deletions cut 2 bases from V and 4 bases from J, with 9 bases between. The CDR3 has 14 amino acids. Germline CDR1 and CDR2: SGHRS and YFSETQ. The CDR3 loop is CASSFDGATGELFF. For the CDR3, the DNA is TGCGCCAGCAGCTTTGATGGGGCCACCGGGGAGCTGTTTTTT.

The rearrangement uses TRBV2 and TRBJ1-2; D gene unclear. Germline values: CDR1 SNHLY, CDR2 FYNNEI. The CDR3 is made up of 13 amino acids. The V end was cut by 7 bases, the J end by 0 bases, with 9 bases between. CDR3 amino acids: CASTPGSNYGYTF. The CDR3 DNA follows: TGTGCCAGCACGCCAGGTTCTAACTATGGCTACACCTTC.